Included here is one TCR beta chain sequence, with context. As yet, its antigen is unknown. The data were obtained in a study of cytomegalovirus exposure and HLA in healthy donors. Study in general: Most donors, 70% to 85% of some 400 genotyped, fell in the Caucasian-associated ancestry cluster. Study-level results: It was reported in a later analysis that an Asian-associated ancestry cluster showed fewer N-insertions than the roughly 670-donor mean. Sequencing likely produced, as an artifact, a cluster of highly shared sequence variants. Beyond CMV serostatus, there was no information to go on about immune exposure.

Unmatched junction bases numbered 4, after V lost 2 bases and J lost 4 bases. The CDR3 has 14 residues. Germline V gene sequence: CDR1 KGHSH, CDR2 LQKENI. This PCR relied on a set of 60 Vbeta primers and 13 Jbeta primers. Here immunoSEQ multiplex PCR was the method, and the copy in TCRdb shows in-frame clones only, minus some. The sample shows 120,000 or so clones, roughly 80% of them seen only once. Sequencing was carried out using PBMCs. J is TRBJ1-2 and V is TRBV18, with TRBD1 matching over 7 bases. The TCR originated in a woman in her forties in good health and CMV-seronegative. CDR3 in DNA: TGTGCCAGCTCACCAAATCGGGACAGCTATGGCTACACCTTC. Amino acid sequence: CASSPNRDSYGYTF.